The rows below give T cell receptor beta chains drawn from one sample of a study of OX40 agonist ivuxolimab in advanced cancers. Repertoires were generated with immunoSEQ multiplex PCR, while TCRdb's copy carries only in-frame clones and drops some. The data hold about 68,000 clones, with roughly 82% observed a single time. Sequencing used CD4+ or CD8+ T cells sorted from blood, obtained in a trial of the OX40 agonist ivuxolimab. Receptor source: an adult with an advanced solid tumor such as melanoma, head and neck, liver or kidney cancer. Each CDR3 is given with its conserved first and last residue. A D gene is named only where the DNA matches it firmly. Not every row has a clone size; where given, it reads once, few, many or a size class.

clone_size	d_call	v_call	j_call	cdr3_nt	cdr3_aa
-	-	TRBV7-8	TRBJ1-1	TGTGCCAGCAGCTCCTCGGGCCGACACACTGAAGCTTTCTTT	CASSSSGRHTEAFF
-	-	TRBV5-1	TRBJ1-1	TGCGCCAGCAGCTTGTATGTTGGGGCCCTGAACACTGAAGCTTTCTTT	CASSLYVGALNTEAFF
once	TRBD2	TRBV6-1	TRBJ2-2	TGTGCCAGCACGACTAGCGGTAACACCGGGGAGCTGTTTTTT	CASTTSGNTGELFF
-	TRBD1	TRBV18	TRBJ1-2	TGTGCCAGCTCACCAACACAGGGGTCCTATGGCTACACCTTC	CASSPTQGSYGYTF
once	-	TRBV5-4	TRBJ2-5	TGTGCCAGCAGCTTCGGAAGGGGGTTAATAGAGACCCAGTACTTC	CASSFGRGLIETQYF
once	TRBD1	TRBV6-1	TRBJ2-7	TGTGCCAGCAGTGTCTGGGGGACAGGGGCCTACGAGCAGTACTTC	CASSVWGTGAYEQYF
-	TRBD2	TRBV4-2	TRBJ2-3	TGTGCCAGCAGCCCCTTAGCGGGGGGGCGCGGCACAGATACGCAGTATTTT	CASSPLAGGRGTDTQYF
-	TRBD2	TRBV7-2	TRBJ2-1	TGTGCCAGCAGCTTAACGGGGGGACTCAATGAGCAGTTCTTC	CASSLTGGLNEQFF
-	-	TRBV5-6	TRBJ2-1	TGTGCCAGCAGCTTGGAACCAGTAGGGAGGCGTGAGCAGTTCTTC	CASSLEPVGRREQFF
-	-	TRBV5-4	TRBJ2-1	TGTGCCAGCAGCGATTCCAATGAGCAGTTCTTC	CASSDSNEQFF
-	-	TRBV28	TRBJ1-1	TGTGCCAGCAGTTTAATGCAGGGAGAAGCTTTCTTT	CASSLMQGEAFF
-	TRBD1	TRBV4-3	TRBJ1-1	TGCGCCAGCAGCCAAGCATATAGGACAGGGAACACTGAAGCTTTCTTT	CASSQAYRTGNTEAFF
-	-	TRBV7-2	TRBJ2-3	TGTGCCAGCAGCTTAGCTTCCGATACGCAGTATTTT	CASSLASDTQYF
-	-	TRBV28	TRBJ2-5	TGTGCCAGCAGCGTCGGGTGGGGACGAGAGACCCAGTACTTC	CASSVGWGRETQYF
-	-	TRBV2	TRBJ2-1	TGTGCCAGCAGGGGACACCAATACAATGAGCAGTTCTTC	CASRGHQYNEQFF
once	-	TRBV19	TRBJ2-5	TGTGCCAGTAGTACTCCGGGGGAAAGCCAAGAGACCCAGTACTTC	CASSTPGESQETQYF
once	TRBD2	TRBV5-4	TRBJ2-1	TGTGCCAGCAGCCTCCCAGCGGGAGACAATGAGCAGTTCTTC	CASSLPAGDNEQFF
-	-	TRBV7-3	TRBJ1-1	TGTGCCAGCAGCTTAGGGGCGGCGAACACTGAAGCTTTCTTT	CASSLGAANTEAFF
-	-	TRBV7-3	TRBJ1-1	TGTGCCAGCAGCTTAAGTCCAGGGGATGAAGCTTTCTTT	CASSLSPGDEAFF
-	TRBD1	TRBV7-9	TRBJ1-6	TGTGCCAGCAGCGCCGGGACAGGGGATAATTCACCCCTCCACTTT	CASSAGTGDNSPLHF
-	TRBD1	TRBV13	TRBJ2-2	TGTGCCAGCAGCTTAGGGGACAGGGACACCGGGGAGCTGTTTTTT	CASSLGDRDTGELFF
once	-	TRBV27	TRBJ1-1	TGTGCCAGCAGTCAAGTCAGGGGAGCCACTGAAGCTTTCTTT	CASSQVRGATEAFF
-	-	TRBV30	TRBJ2-2	-	CAWRKYRGRTPGSCFF
-	-	TRBV5-1	TRBJ2-7	TGCGCCAGCAGCTTGGTCGGGGGCCAGAGCTCCTACGAGCAGTACTTC	CASSLVGGQSSYEQYF
-	-	TRBV20-1	TRBJ2-7	TGCAGTGCTAGTAGGGCCTACGAGCAGTACTTC	CSASRAYEQYF
-	-	TRBV7-5	TRBJ2-7	TGTGTCAGAAGCTTAGGATCCCGGGAGCCCTACGAGCAGTACTTC	CVRSLGSREPYEQYF
-	TRBD2	TRBV28	TRBJ2-7	TGTGCCATCGCTTTTTCCGGGAGGAACTACGAGCAGTACTTC	CAIAFSGRNYEQYF
-	-	TRBV19	TRBJ1-5	TGTGCCAGTAATCGAGTAGGCCAGCCCCAGCATTTT	CASNRVGQPQHF
-	-	TRBV18	TRBJ1-4	TGTGCCAGCTCACCGTCGTGGGCTAAGGAAAAACTGTTTTTT	CASSPSWAKEKLFF
-	TRBD2	TRBV4-2	TRBJ2-1	TGTGCCAGCAGCCAAGAATATGTCCTAGCGGGAGGGGACAATGAGCAGTTCTTC	CASSQEYVLAGGDNEQFF
once	-	TRBV6-4	TRBJ1-3	TGTGCCAGCAGTGACAAGGGCCTCTCTGGAAACACCATATATTTT	CASSDKGLSGNTIYF
-	-	TRBV5-6	TRBJ2-5	TGTGCCAGCAGCTTAGAGGGTCCGGGGGAGACCCAGTACTTC	CASSLEGPGETQYF
-	-	TRBV30	TRBJ2-7	TGTGCCTGGAGTCCTAGCTACGAGCAGTACTTC	CAWSPSYEQYF
-	-	TRBV10-3	TRBJ1-3	TGTGCCATCAGTGGGGCGTTGACAGGTGAGGGGTTCTCTGGAAACACCATATATTTT	CAISGALTGEGFSGNTIYF
-	-	TRBV19	TRBJ1-5	TGTGCCAGTAGTACGCAGGGAGGAACAGGCTCTGCAAGCAATCAGCCCCAGCATTTT	CASSTQGGTGSASNQPQHF
-	TRBD2	TRBV10-3	TRBJ2-1	TGTGCCACCCAGCGGGAGGGGCCCTACAATGAGCAGTTCTTC	CATQREGPYNEQFF
-	TRBD2	TRBV7-6	TRBJ2-5	TGTGCCAGCAGCAACATACTAGCGGGGGGCGAAGAGACCCAGTACTTC	CASSNILAGGEETQYF